This record looks at one T cell receptor (beta chain) sequence and its context. Authors' analysis steps: Counts of nucleated cells, estimated from reference gene primer amplification, were obtained. Clones were sequenced by immunoSEQ multiplex PCR, and TCRdb holds only the in-frame ones, with some missing. The V and J calls and clone size are taken from that table; D and trimming were inferred from the DNA. This table has some 200,000 clones, approximately 82% appearing once. The data derive from a study of blood T cell repertoires in COVID-19. Across the whole study: COVID-19 samples from acute and convalescent phases originated in the United States, Italy and Spain.

Specimen: peripheral blood. This TCR derives from a woman between 40 and 50 years old who had recovered from COVID-19.

CDR3: CASSLSGGTEAFF. The CDR3 bases are TGTGCCAGCAGCTTATCAGGGGGCACTGAAGCTTTCTTT. V is TRBV7-6 and J is TRBJ1-1, with 7 bases aligning to TRBD1. V trimming: 2 bases; J trimming: 4 bases; junction bases outside the gene matches: 1. The CDR3 sequence is 13 residues long. CDR1 is SGHVS, CDR2 FNYEAQ, per germline.